This TCR beta chain was profiled in a study of shared clonotypes between healthy human individuals. It was roughly 88 million PBMCs that unsorted samples used for genomic DNA. Concerning this clone: Its antigen is not known.

This was a deep-level run. The authors distributed each subset's genomic DNA evenly over several immunoSEQ plates. TCRdb's copy holds only in-frame clones and misses some; the assay was immunoSEQ multiplex PCR. The sample has 450,000 to 500,000 clones, about 82% seen once. General study points: Specimens sampled were limited to blood, with tissue repertoires likely differing.

The clonotype comes from a woman aged 40 to 55 in good health. Some clones in this sample may be carry-over from other donors' samples. Material for sequencing was PBMCs.

CDR3 nucleotides: TGTGCCAGCAGTTCCCCCGGCGGGCTCCATGAGCAGTTCTTC. Its translation: CASSSPGGLHEQFF. The chain uses TRBV28 and TRBJ2-1; D is possibly TRBD2 (5 bases). The germline V gene has CDR1 MDHEN and CDR2 SYDVKM. Trimming cost V 4 bases and J 8 bases, with 15 bases left between them. The CDR3 covers 14 residues.